These 19 T cell receptor beta chains were all obtained from the same sample, sequenced in a study of T cell responses to AZD1222 COVID-19 vaccine. The method was immunoSEQ multiplex PCR; TCRdb's version includes in-frame clones alone and lacks a portion of them. The sample includes about 120,000 clones, about nine tenths of them seen just once. The specimen comprised peripheral blood, sampled 28 days after the second AZD1222 dose. The origin of the receptors is an adult who received the AZD1222 COVID-19 vaccine.

The chain employs TRBV5-1 and TRBJ1-3; a possible D gene is TRBD1 (6 bases). The V gene lost 4 bases and the J gene lost 2 bases, with 16 bases spanning the gap. The CDR3 runs to 16 residues. CDR1 and CDR2 (germline): SGHRS, YFSETQ. CDR3 nucleotides: TGCGCCAGCAGCATAGGGACAAGCATAGCTGGAAACACCATATATTTT. Its translation is CASSIGTSIAGNTIYF.

The rearrangement joins TRBV3-1 (or the pseudogene TRBV3-2) to TRBJ1-3; D uncertain. The V gene's germline CDR1 is LGHDT and CDR2 YNNKEL (reference sequence). CDR3 length: 15 amino acids. V was cut by 0 bases and J by 2 bases, with 8 bases left in between. The CDR3 loop is CASSQEGVTGNTIYF. The CDR3 DNA sequence: TGTGCCAGCAGCCAAGAAGGCGTTACTGGAAACACCATATATTTT.

The chain is built from TRBV19 and TRBJ2-1, with 9 bases identical to TRBD1. CDR3 length: 15 residues. J lost 6 bases, V lost 3 bases, and 6 bases had no gene match. The germline V gene encodes CDR1 LNHDA and CDR2 SQIVND (reference sequence). For the CDR3, the DNA is TGTGCCAGTAGTATGGCAGGGACAGGGTTCAATGAGCAGTTCTTC. Its protein is CASSMAGTGFNEQFF.

The rearrangement uses TRBV6-2 or TRBV6-3 and TRBJ2-5; 7 bases are shared with TRBD2. This CDR3 has 13 amino acids. V lost 3 bases and J lost 9; bases outside the gene matches: 7. Germline V gene data show CDR1 as MNHEY and CDR2 as SVGEGT. The CDR3 reads CASSYGPGGAQYF. The CDR3, as DNA: TGTGCCAGCAGTTATGGTCCGGGGGGAGCCCAGTACTTC.

For the CDR3, the DNA is TGTGCCACCAGCAGAGATCGGGGGTCCTATGGCTACACCTTC. Translating gives CATSRDRGSYGYTF. The J gene is TRBJ1-2, the V gene TRBV15, with a weak D call TRBD1 (5 bases). The CDR3 has 14 amino acids. Germline loops: CDR1 LNHNV, CDR2 YYDKDF (reference sequence). The germline V and J ends were trimmed by 0 bases and 4 bases, with 9 bases remaining between them. Looking up the rest from reference TRBV15 and TRBJ1-2 gives the full variable domain: DAMVIQNPRYQVTQFGKPVTLSCSQTLNHNVMYWYQQKSSQAPKLLFHYYDKDFNNEADTPDNFQSRRPNTSFCFLDIRSPGLGDTAMYLCATSRDRGSYGYTFGSGTRLTVV.

This chain links TRBV5-8 with TRBJ2-3; no clear D. V lost 1 base, J lost 14 bases, and 11 bases lay in between. Per germline, CDR1 SGHTS and CDR2 YDEGEE. This CDR3 spans 11 amino acids. CDR3 amino acids: CASSLSPVRYF. For the CDR3, the DNA is TGTGCCAGCAGCTTGTCACCGGTCAGGTATTTT.

Turning to this clone: Other DNA sequences within the sample encode an identical CDR3. This chain connects TRBV19 to TRBJ1-5; weak D call: TRBD1 (5 bases). The CDR3 covers 15 residues. The ends were cut back, 3 bases at V and 0 bases at J, with 9 bases in the middle. The germline gives CDR1 LNHDA, CDR2 SQIVND (reference sequence). CDR3 DNA sequence: TGTGCCAGTAGTATCGGGGCGGTTAGCAATCAGCCCCAGCATTTT. As protein: CASSIGAVSNQPQHF.

The genes are TRBV24-1 and TRBJ1-5; the D is unclear. V was cut by 4 bases and J by 1 base, with 7 bases left in between. The CDR3 runs 14 residues. Germline loops: CDR1 KGHDR, CDR2 SFDVKD. CDR3 sequence reads: CATSDPGSNQPQHF. In DNA, the CDR3 is TGTGCCACCAGTGACCCGGGGAGCAATCAGCCCCAGCATTTT.

The rearrangement joins TRBV2 to TRBJ1-2; TRBD1 is a possible D gene (6 bases). CDR3 length: 14 amino acids. The germline V gene encodes CDR1 SNHLY and CDR2 FYNNEI. Between the trimmed V and J ends, which lost 6 bases and 3 bases, there was a span of 14 bases. CDR3 region: CASRGTLLDYGYTF. In DNA, the CDR3 is TGTGCCAGCAGGGGGACATTGCTCGACTATGGCTACACCTTC.

This chain uses TRBV5-1 with TRBJ1-2, with 10 positions matching TRBD1. The germline CDR1 and CDR2 sequences are SGHRS and YFSETQ. The CDR3 is made up of 16 amino acids. The ends lost 2 bases at V and 0 bases at J; junction bases unmatched: 4. CDR3 DNA: TGCGCCAGCAGCTTCGGGACAGGGGCGGCTAACTATGGCTACACCTTC. This encodes CASSFGTGAANYGYTF.

The chain recombines TRBV11-3 with TRBJ1-1; 8 bases line up with TRBD1. V gave up 0 bases and J gave up 5 bases; unmatched junction bases: 8. The CDR3 contains 16 residues. Germline CDR1 reads SGHNT; CDR2 reads YENEEA. CDR3 bases: TGTGCCAGCAGCTTAGACCTACAGGGGGAACGGACTGAAGCTTTCTTT. Protein sequence: CASSLDLQGERTEAFF. Full variable domain (rest looked up from reference TRBV11-3 and TRBJ1-1): EAGVVQSPRYKIIEKKQPVAFWCNPISGHNTLYWYLQNLGQGPELLIRYENEEAVDDSQLPKDRFSAERLKGVDSTLKIQPAELGDSAVYLCASSLDLQGERTEAFFGQGTRLTVV.

V is TRBV4-3 and J is TRBJ2-3, with D possibly TRBD2 on 6 matching bases. CDR3 length equals 15 residues. Looked up from germline, CDR1 is LGHNA and CDR2 is YSLEER. The germline V and J ends were trimmed by 4 bases and 1 base, with 12 bases remaining between them. In nucleotides, the CDR3 is TGCGCCAGCAGCCCGGATCGCGGGGGCACAGATACGCAGTATTTT. It is translated as CASSPDRGGTDTQYF.

V and J are TRBV7-3 and TRBJ1-1; D is unresolved. Germline V gives CDR1 SGHTA, CDR2 FQGTGA. This CDR3 has 15 amino acids. The V end lost 6 bases, the J end lost 1 base, and 15 bases lay between the germline ends. The CDR3 DNA is TGTGCCAGCAGTCCTCAGAGGGTGAGGAACACTGAAGCTTTCTTT. Its protein is CASSPQRVRNTEAFF.

The rearrangement uses TRBV29-1 and TRBJ1-5; maybe TRBD1 (6 bases). Germline-derived CDR1 and CDR2 are SQVTM and ANQGSEA. V lost 5 bases and J lost 2, with 10 bases in between. The CDR3 loop spans 13 amino acids. CDR3 nucleotide sequence: TGCAGCGTTAAAACAGGGCGCAATCAGCCCCAGCATTTT. Protein: CSVKTGRNQPQHF. Supplemented by reference TRBV29-1 and TRBJ1-5, the full variable domain reads SAVISQKPSRDICQRGTSLTIQCQVDSQVTMMFWYRQQPGQSLTLIATANQGSEATYESGFVIDKFPISRPNLTFSTLTVSNMSPEDSSIYLCSVKTGRNQPQHFGDGTRLSIL.

The chain joins TRBV6-2 or TRBV6-3 to TRBJ2-7, with a possible D match to TRBD2 (7 bases). The CDR3 contains 15 residues. The germline V and J ends were trimmed by 0 bases and 5 bases, with 14 bases remaining between them. Per the germline V gene, CDR1 is MNHEY and CDR2 is SVGEGT. In DNA, the CDR3 is TGTGCCAGCAGTTACTCGAGGGGGGGTAACGACGAGCAGTACTTC. Translation: CASSYSRGGNDEQYF.

This chain connects TRBV5-1 to TRBJ2-7, with D perhaps TRBD1 or TRBD2 (5 bases each). V lost 3 bases, J lost 7 bases, and 14 bases lay in between. In germline, CDR1 is SGHRS, CDR2 YFSETQ. This CDR3 region has 13 residues. This CDR3 reads CASSWDPKSEQYF. The CDR3, as DNA: TGCGCCAGCAGCTGGGACCCAAAATCGGAGCAGTACTTC.

The count of this clone is one. The J gene is TRBJ2-6, the V gene TRBV6-5, with D perhaps TRBD1 (6 bases). CDR3 size: 15 residues. From germline, CDR1 is MNHEY and CDR2 SVGAGI. V gave up 6 bases and J gave up 0 bases, with 9 bases separating them. CDR3 DNA sequence: TGTGCCAGCAGGAGAGGGGGCTCTGGGGCCAACGTCCTGACTTTC. Amino acids: CASRRGGSGANVLTF.

The chain joins TRBV6-5 to TRBJ1-1; D uncertain. This CDR3 has 14 amino acids. The V end lost 7 bases, the J end lost 1 base, and 13 bases lay between the germline ends. Looked up from germline, CDR1 is MNHEY and CDR2 is SVGAGI. CDR3 amino acids: CASTYGRGNTEAFF. The DNA of the CDR3 is TGTGCCAGCACCTACGGACGGGGGAACACTGAAGCTTTCTTT.

V is TRBV11-2 and J is TRBJ1-2, with D maybe TRBD1 (5 bases). CDR3 length: 17 residues. V lost 1 base and J 4 bases, leaving 19 bases between the germline ends. Germline CDR1 is SGHAT and CDR2 is FQNNGV. Here the CDR3 DNA reads TGTGCCAGCAGCTTAGCCGGAGGGGCTGAGGGTTTCTATGGCTACACCTTC. Translating it yields CASSLAGGAEGFYGYTF.